Listed here are 20 T cell receptor beta chains from one sample, sequenced in a study of cytomegalovirus exposure and HLA in healthy donors. The assay was immunoSEQ multiplex PCR, and TCRdb's table has in-frame clones only and misses some. Among roughly 300,000 clones, 88% were seen once, and the ten largest hold approximately 0.94%. The sample was PBMCs. All receptors come from a young woman in good health and CMV-seronegative.

V and J are TRBV7-2 and TRBJ1-2, with 8 nucleotides matching TRBD1. V shed 4 bases and J 8 bases; nucleotides not matched to a gene: 12. The CDR3 loop spans 15 amino acids. Germline CDR1 is SGHTA and CDR2 is FQGNSA. The CDR3 protein is CASSSQQGGTGGYTF. In nucleotides, the CDR3 is TGTGCCAGCAGCTCCCAACAGGGGGGGACGGGGGGCTACACCTTC.

The chain recombines TRBV28 with TRBJ1-5; TRBD1 matches at 8 bases. From germline, CDR1 is MDHEN and CDR2 SYDVKM. V lost 4 bases, J lost 6 bases, and 5 bases stayed unmatched. The CDR3 extends over 14 amino acids. The CDR3 sequence is CASSSQGAGQPQHF. Here the CDR3 DNA reads TGTGCCAGCAGTTCGCAGGGGGCTGGTCAGCCCCAGCATTTT.

The gene calls are TRBV2 and TRBJ2-4; D is possibly TRBD2 (6 bases). CDR3 length: 15 residues. Trimming stripped 3 bases from V and 3 bases from J, with 12 bases between. From germline, CDR1 is SNHLY and CDR2 FYNNEI. This CDR3 reads CASSEGGVGKNIQYF. In DNA, the CDR3 is TGTGCCAGCAGTGAGGGAGGAGTGGGCAAAAACATTCAGTACTTC.

The chain recombines TRBV30 with TRBJ1-6; 7 positions match TRBD1. Germline assignment: CDR1 GTSNPN and CDR2 SVGIG (reference sequence). J was trimmed by 5 bases and V by 3 bases; bases with no gene match: 13. The CDR3 has 17 amino acids. CDR3 protein: CAWRPEPQGVNNSPLHF. Written as DNA, the CDR3 is TGTGCCTGGAGGCCCGAGCCCCAGGGGGTTAATAATTCACCCCTCCACTTT.

The chain is built from TRBV5-1 and TRBJ2-1; 10 nucleotides align to TRBD2. The CDR3 contains 17 residues. V was pared by 4 bases and J by 1 base, with 8 bases of the junction left unmatched. Germline lookup yields CDR1 SGHRS and CDR2 YFSETQ. Here the CDR3 DNA reads TGCGCCAGCAGCAAGCGGGAGGGTTATCGATCCTACAATGAGCAGTTCTTC. Residues: CASSKREGYRSYNEQFF.

The rearrangement uses TRBV25-1 and TRBJ2-1; D is undetermined. CDR1 MGHDK and CDR2 SYGVNS come from the germline V gene. The CDR3 is 13 residues long. V was clipped by 5 bases and J by 9 bases, with 14 bases between them. The CDR3 here is CASSKRTVAEQFF. As DNA, the CDR3 is TGTGCCAGCAGTAAAAGAACCGTAGCTGAGCAGTTCTTC. Drawing the rest from reference TRBV25-1 and TRBJ2-1, the complete variable domain is EADIYQTPRYLVIGTGKKITLECSQTMGHDKMYWYQQDPGMELHLIHYSYGVNSTEKGDLSSESTVSRIRTEHFPLTLESARPSHTSQYLCASSKRTVAEQFFGPGTRLTVL.

The V call is TRBV7-3, the J call TRBJ2-7; TRBD1 agrees at 8 bases. The CDR3 extends over 15 amino acids. Germline CDR1 SGHTA, CDR2 FQGTGA. With V trimmed by 4 bases and J by 1 base, 6 bases remained unmatched. CDR3 in amino acids: CASSSPDRASYEQYF. In nucleotides, the CDR3 is TGTGCCAGCAGCTCCCCGGACAGGGCTTCCTACGAGCAGTACTTC.

Concerning this clone itself: This sample includes further DNA sequences coding for the same CDR3. J is TRBJ2-1 and V is TRBV9, with 7 bases lining up with TRBD1. With 3 bases clipped from V and 4 bases from J, the junction kept 1 base outside the gene matches. The CDR3 loop spans 13 amino acids. CDR1 SGDLS and CDR2 YYNGEE come from the germline V gene. CDR3 region: CASSGTGYNEQFF. The CDR3 coding sequence is TGTGCCAGCAGCGGGACAGGTTACAATGAGCAGTTCTTC.

J is TRBJ2-3 and V is TRBV6-1, with 10 bases identical to TRBD2. The junction had 15 bases not matched to a gene; V was cut back by 2 bases and J by 7 bases. Germline V gives CDR1 MNHNS, CDR2 SASEGT. The CDR3 length is 18 residues. DNA of the CDR3: TGTGCCAGCAGTGAACTCTCCTCCCTAGCGGGAGTTTTTAATACGCAGTATTTT. The encoded protein is CASSELSSLAGVFNTQYF.

This clone showed up just once. V usage is TRBV27 and J usage is TRBJ1-1; D is undetermined. The CDR3 is 13 residues long. Germline CDR1 MNHEY, CDR2 SMNVEV (reference sequence). The ends were cut back, 6 bases at V and 14 bases at J, with 22 bases in the middle. CDR3: CASSPEIHHTNFF. Written as DNA, the CDR3 is TGTGCCAGCAGCCCAGAGATCCACCATACTAACTTCTTT.

This chain connects TRBV7-6 to TRBJ2-1; 11 positions match TRBD2. V shed 3 bases and J 5 bases; nucleotides not matched to a gene: 3. Germline-derived CDR1 and CDR2 are SGHVS and FNYEAQ. CDR3 size: 15 residues. This CDR3 is CASSFGTSGNNEQFF. CDR3 DNA sequence: TGTGCCAGCAGCTTCGGGACTAGCGGCAACAATGAGCAGTTCTTC.

V usage is TRBV28 and J usage is TRBJ1-5; 7 bases fit TRBD1. Germline lookup yields CDR1 MDHEN and CDR2 SYDVKM. The CDR3 has 15 amino acids. V was pared by 6 bases and J by 9 bases, with 14 bases of the junction left unmatched. In DNA form, the CDR3 reads TGTGCCAGCAGGTCAGGACAGGCCAATGTTTGGCCCCAGCATTTT. Translation gives CASRSGQANVWPQHF.

The chain uses TRBV27 and TRBJ2-5; possible D gene TRBD2, 5 bases. Germline V gene data show CDR1 as MNHEY and CDR2 as SMNVEV (reference sequence). V dropped 8 bases and J dropped 3 bases, with 19 bases sitting between them. The CDR3 has 15 residues. The CDR3 bases are TGTGCCAGCCGGGGAGCCCTCCTACCCGAAGAGACCCAGTACTTC. Translation gives CASRGALLPEETQYF.

This clone has only a few counts. This sequence joins TRBV7-8 and TRBJ2-7, with D possibly matching TRBD1 (6 bases). The V end was cut by 4 bases, the J end by 2 bases, with 15 bases between. The CDR3 is 15 amino acids. Germline assignment: CDR1 SGHVS and CDR2 FQNEAQ. CDR3 residues: CASSSNRDKAYEQYF. The CDR3 DNA sequence: TGTGCCAGCAGCTCCAACCGGGACAAAGCCTACGAGCAGTACTTC.

The rearrangement links TRBV18 to TRBJ2-5; tentative D call: TRBD2 (5 bases). The CDR3 has 15 residues. Deletions cut 1 base from V and 2 bases from J, with 11 bases between. Germline V gene sequence: CDR1 KGHSH, CDR2 LQKENI. The CDR3 bases are TGTGCCAGCTCACCACGTAGGACTGGACAAGAGACCCAGTACTTC. The encoded protein is CASSPRRTGQETQYF.

The chain joins TRBV7-8 to TRBJ1-5; D may be TRBD1 (6 bases). The CDR3 consists of 15 residues. Germline CDR1 SGHVS, CDR2 FQNEAQ. Trimming pared 2 bases from V and 5 bases from J, leaving 13 bases between. In DNA form, the CDR3 reads TGTGCCAGCAGCTTACGCAGGCAGGGGTATCAGCCCCAGCATTTT. Its protein product is CASSLRRQGYQPQHF. Full variable domain (outside the CDR3, taken from reference TRBV7-8 and TRBJ1-5): GAGVSQSPRYKVAKRGQDVALRCDPISGHVSLFWYQQALGQGPEFLTYFQNEAQLDKSGLPSDRFFAERPEGSVSTLKIQRTQQEDSAVYLCASSLRRQGYQPQHFGDGTRLSIL.

The CDR3, as DNA: TGTGCCAGCAGCCAGGGCCGACTCGGCAATCAGCCCCAGCATTTT. It specifies CASSQGRLGNQPQHF. The V call is TRBV28, the J call TRBJ1-5; tentative D call: TRBD1 (5 bases). The CDR3 consists of 15 residues. The V gene lost 6 bases and the J gene lost 2 bases, with 14 bases spanning the gap. The V gene's germline CDR1 is MDHEN and CDR2 SYDVKM.

This clone occurred once. The chain recombines TRBV19 with TRBJ2-3; D remains unclear. V lost 7 bases and J lost 0, with 11 bases in between. CDR1 and CDR2 (germline): LNHDA, SQIVND (reference sequence). The CDR3 sequence is 14 residues long. CDR3 protein: CASTGGFSTDTQYF. CDR3 bases: TGTGCCAGTACCGGCGGATTTAGCACAGATACGCAGTATTTT. Full variable domain (rest looked up from reference TRBV19 and TRBJ2-3): DGGITQSPKYLFRKEGQNVTLSCEQNLNHDAMYWYRQDPGQGLRLIYYSQIVNDFQKGDIAEGYSVSREKKESFPLTVTSAQKNPTAFYLCASTGGFSTDTQYFGPGTRLTVL.

This chain connects TRBV27 to TRBJ2-1; the D is unclear. The V gene's germline CDR1 is MNHEY and CDR2 SMNVEV (reference sequence). V was pared by 3 bases and J by 10 bases, with 7 bases between. The CDR3 contains 11 residues. The CDR3 loop is CASSFVGEQFF. CDR3 DNA: TGTGCCAGCAGTTTCGTTGGCGAGCAGTTCTTC.

The chain is built from TRBV19 and TRBJ1-2, with D possibly being TRBD1 (6 bases). V was pared by 0 bases and J by 3 bases, with 11 bases between. The CDR3 is made up of 15 amino acids. Germline CDR1 is LNHDA and CDR2 is SQIVND (reference sequence). In DNA, the CDR3 is TGTGCCAGTAGTATAGATCAACAGGGACACTATGGCTACACCTTC. Residues: CASSIDQQGHYGYTF.